This entry describes one TCR beta chain. Antigen specificity is unknown. The data were produced by immunoSEQ multiplex PCR, yet TCRdb's version contains in-frame clones alone and is incomplete. The sample yields 20,000 to 25,000 clones, around nine tenths seen once. The data were taken from a study of T cells in localized non-small cell lung cancer. Overall study results and limits: Density of T cells in blood, when higher, went with longer overall survival. Adjacent lung was found to contain a median about 50 of the top 100 tumor clones. Among the tissues sampled, uninvolved adjacent lung had the highest T cell clonality, above tumor.

This TCR was recovered from a man between 40 and 69 years old with stage II lung adenocarcinoma. This sample comprised PBMCs, obtained before any cancer treatment.

CDR3 sequence reads: CASSSVTGGQFF. Here the CDR3 DNA reads TGTGCCAGCAGTTCCGTCACAGGGGGTCAGTTCTTC. The rearrangement joins TRBV28 to TRBJ2-1; 8 nucleotides agree with TRBD1. CDR3 length: 12 residues. CDR1 and CDR2 from the germline V gene are MDHEN and SYDVKM. V lost 4 bases to trimming and J lost 13 bases; unmatched junction nucleotides: 6.